This is a list of T cell receptor beta chains from one sample in a study of cytomegalovirus exposure and HLA in healthy donors. Sequenced by immunoSEQ multiplex PCR; TCRdb stores in-frame clones only, minus some. Altogether fewer than 350,000 clones are present, approximately 90% being singletons, with the ten largest covering around 2.1%. Sequencing was carried out using PBMCs. The source of these receptors is a woman between 18 and 30 years old in good health and CMV-seronegative. CDR3s include the opening cysteine and the closing phenylalanine or tryptophan. The D gene is left open where the match is weak. Rows give clone size only sometimes, using once, few, many, or a class for an expanded clone.

-	-	TRBV2	TRBJ2-2	TGTGCCAGCAGTGCAGGGCCCGGGGAGCTGTTTTTT	CASSAGPGELFF
TRBD2	-	TRBV10-3	TRBJ2-3	TGTGCCATCAGCGTAGCGGGGTCTAGCACAGATACGCAGTATTTT	CAISVAGSSTDTQYF
-	-	TRBV7-2	TRBJ2-7	TGTGCCAGCAGCTTAGAGTTTGGTAGACAGGGAGGTAGGGAGCAGTACTTC	CASSLEFGRQGGREQYF
TRBD1	once	TRBV11-2	TRBJ1-5	TGTGCCAGCAGCCAGGGGGGCGGTCAGCCCCAGCATTTT	CASSQGGGQPQHF
TRBD1	-	TRBV7-9	TRBJ1-5	TGTGCCAGCAGCTTAGTAGGACAGGGGTTGGGAGGTCAGCCCCAGCATTTT	CASSLVGQGLGGQPQHF
-	-	TRBV6-5	TRBJ2-7	TGTGCCAGCAGATCGCGAGCCGCTGAGCAGTACTTC	CASRSRAAEQYF
TRBD1	-	TRBV28	TRBJ1-5	TGTGCCAGCAGCCCGACTTCACAGGGGTATAGCAATCAGCCCCAGCATTTT	CASSPTSQGYSNQPQHF
TRBD1	once	TRBV7-8	TRBJ1-2	TGTGCCGGCAGCCTAGGGGACAGCCCATACTATGGCTACACCTTC	CAGSLGDSPYYGYTF
TRBD2	-	TRBV7-9	TRBJ2-5	TGTTCCAGCTTGTCTGCTAGCGGGTTTCAAGAGCCCCAGTACTTC	CSSLSASGFQEPQYF
-	-	TRBV7-9	TRBJ2-1	TGTGCCAGCAGCTTAGTGGACTCTGGGCTCAATGAGCAGTTCTTC	CASSLVDSGLNEQFF
TRBD1	once	TRBV27	TRBJ1-2	TGTGCCACCAGGGACAGGAAATATGGCTACACCTTC	CATRDRKYGYTF
TRBD1	-	TRBV6-4	TRBJ2-7	TGTGCCAGCACCCTCGGCGGGACAGGGTGCTCCTACGAGCAGTACTTC	CASTLGGTGCSYEQYF
TRBD2	-	TRBV6-6	TRBJ2-7	TGTGCCAGCAGCCGACCGCCGGGGGGGCTCTCCTACGAGCAGTACTTC	CASSRPPGGLSYEQYF
-	-	TRBV9	TRBJ1-3	TGTGCCAGCAGCGTAGCTAACAGACCTGGAAACACCATATATTTT	CASSVANRPGNTIYF
-	-	TRBV27	TRBJ1-5	TGTGCCAGCAGTTTTGCCTATAGCAATCAGCCCCAGCATTTT	CASSFAYSNQPQHF
-	-	TRBV15	TRBJ2-1	TGTGCCACCAGCAGAGATACTAGTGAGCAGTTCTTC	CATSRDTSEQFF
TRBD1	-	TRBV19	TRBJ1-5	TGTGCCAGTACCGAAACAGGGGGCTACGGCCAGCCCCAGCATTTT	CASTETGGYGQPQHF
TRBD1	-	TRBV27	TRBJ1-2	TGTGCCAGCAGTTTATCGGCAGGGGGCTTTGGCTACACCTTC	CASSLSAGGFGYTF
-	-	TRBV7-9	TRBJ2-7	TGTGCCAGCAGCTTAGGAGGTCTAGGCTACGAGCAGTACTTC	CASSLGGLGYEQYF
-	-	TRBV7-9	TRBJ2-2	TGTGCCAGCAGCTTAGGTTACGGGGACTCGTCCGGGGAGCTGTTTTTT	CASSLGYGDSSGELFF
-	-	TRBV11-2	TRBJ1-2	TGTGCCAGCAGCTCTCGACAGGATGGCTATGGCTACACCTTC	CASSSRQDGYGYTF
-	-	TRBV6-7	TRBJ2-2	TGTGCCAGCAGTTACTCGAGTGGGCCCACCGGGGAGCTGTTTTTT	CASSYSSGPTGELFF
TRBD2	-	TRBV30	TRBJ2-1	TGTGCCTGGAGTGTACTGGCGGGGGGGGTCCTCTACAATGAGCAGTTCTTC	CAWSVLAGGVLYNEQFF
-	-	TRBV10-3	TRBJ2-2	TGTGCCATCACCCTCCGGGACATTTACACCGGGGAGCTGTTTTTT	CAITLRDIYTGELFF
-	-	TRBV29-1	TRBJ1-1	TGCAGCGTTCCGGACAGGAACACTGAAGCTTTCTTT	CSVPDRNTEAFF
TRBD1	-	TRBV7-9	TRBJ1-6	TGTGCCAGCAGCCCCTCGGGACAGGGAGTTTCACCCCTCCACTTT	CASSPSGQGVSPLHF
TRBD2	-	TRBV6-1	TRBJ2-5	TGTGCCAGCAGTGGTCCCGGGACTAGCGGGGGGAGAGAGACCCAGTACTTC	CASSGPGTSGGRETQYF
TRBD2	-	TRBV6-5	TRBJ2-1	TGTGCCAGCAGTTACGGGGGACTAGCGTCCGGTGAGCAGTTCTTC	CASSYGGLASGEQFF
TRBD1	-	TRBV27	TRBJ2-1	TGTGCCAGCAGTATAGGACAGGGGACCTACAATGAGCAGTTCTTC	CASSIGQGTYNEQFF
-	-	TRBV21-1	TRBJ1-2	TGTGCCAGCAGCAAAGCCAGGGGCATGAGGGGCTACACCTTC	CASSKARGMRGYTF
-	-	TRBV2	TRBJ1-1	TGTGCCAGTTTAATATTCCCGGGGATAAACACTGAAGCTTTCTTT	CASLIFPGINTEAFF
TRBD1	-	TRBV2	TRBJ1-1	TGTGCCACTCACAGGGGAACTGAAGCTTTCTTT	CATHRGTEAFF
-	-	TRBV7-8	TRBJ1-1	TGTGCCAGCAGCTTAGACGCCGGGGTGGACACTGAAGCTTTCTTT	CASSLDAGVDTEAFF
TRBD2	-	TRBV27	TRBJ2-1	TGTGCCAGCAGTGCACCTAGCGGGGGCTACAATGAGCAGTTCTTC	CASSAPSGGYNEQFF
TRBD2	-	TRBV6-5	TRBJ2-7	TGTGCCAGCAGTGGGACTAGCTCCTACGAGCAGTACTTC	CASSGTSSYEQYF